This TCR beta chain was sequenced for a study of blood T cell repertoires in COVID-19. Profiling relied on immunoSEQ multiplex PCR, and the TCRdb table lists in-frame clones only, not all of them. The table has 390,000 or so clones, roughly 89% seen once. Assignments of participants to cohorts depended upon their own reported clinical history. Recovery among Cohort 3 donors was established by two negative PCRs, clearance, or symptom resolution. Germline V CDR1 and CDR2: SGDLS, YYNGEE. V lost 0 bases and J lost 0, with 10 bases in between. CDR3 length: 17 amino acids. Sequencing was done on a sample of PBMCs or T cells enriched from blood (not recorded which). The clonotype originates from a woman between 50 and 59 years old who had recovered from COVID-19. V gene TRBV9 combines with J gene TRBJ2-6; D might be TRBD2 (6 bases). CDR3 bases: TGTGCCAGCAGCGTAGCGGAGGGACGCTCTGGGGCCAACGTCCTGACTTTC. Protein product: CASSVAEGRSGANVLTF. The whole variable domain, filled in from reference TRBV9 and TRBJ2-6, reads DSGVTQTPKHLITATGQRVTLRCSPRSGDLSVYWYQQSLDQGLQFLIQYYNGEERAKGNILERFSAQQFPDLHSELNLSSLELGDSALYFCASSVAEGRSGANVLTFGAGSRLTVL.